This is a list of T cell receptor beta chains from one sample in a study of blood T cell repertoires in COVID-19. Some clones are missing from TCRdb's copy, which holds only in-frame ones; the method was immunoSEQ multiplex PCR. In the table there are more than 150,000 clones, around 83% of which are singletons. The sequenced sample was peripheral blood. The origin of the receptors is a man between 65 and 85 years old who had recovered from COVID-19. Both conserved end residues are part of each CDR3. The D gene is left open where the match is weak. Rows may omit the clone size; those that give it use once, few, many or a size class.

j_call,clone_size,d_call,v_call,cdr3_aa,cdr3_nt
TRBJ1-2,few,TRBD1,TRBV6-2/TRBV6-3,CASSYQGQGMRGYTF,TGTGCCAGCAGTTACCAGGGACAGGGGATGCGTGGCTACACCTTC
TRBJ1-2,once,TRBD1,TRBV9,CASSDQSRDRGANYGYTF,TGTGCCAGCAGCGATCAAAGCCGGGACAGGGGCGCGAACTATGGCTACACCTTC
TRBJ2-4,-,-,TRBV27,CASTNGGSGDGIQYF,TGTGCCAGCACCAATGGGGGGTCAGGAGACGGCATTCAGTACTTC
TRBJ2-1,-,TRBD2,TRBV7-2,CASSPDSGRAGEQFF,TGTGCCAGCAGTCCAGACAGCGGGAGGGCCGGTGAGCAGTTCTTC
TRBJ1-1,-,-,TRBV6-5,CASSSFDSLNTEAFF,TGTGCCAGCAGTTCCTTCGACAGCTTGAACACTGAAGCTTTCTTT
TRBJ1-2,-,-,TRBV30,CAWKPGVAYGYTF,TGTGCCTGGAAGCCAGGGGTCGCCTATGGCTACACCTTC
TRBJ2-3,-,TRBD2,TRBV5-1,CASSVGIWGLALTDTQYF,TGCGCCAGCAGCGTCGGGATCTGGGGACTAGCCCTCACAGATACGCAGTATTTT
TRBJ2-7,-,TRBD1,TRBV5-1,CASSVQGTEVEQYF,TGCGCCAGCAGCGTACAGGGGACCGAAGTCGAGCAGTACTTC
TRBJ1-5,-,-,TRBV6-5,CASSSRLLGSNQPQHF,TGTGCCAGCAGTTCCCGACTGCTTGGGAGCAATCAGCCCCAGCATTTT
TRBJ2-5,-,-,TRBV10-3,CAISDSRESQETQYF,TGTGCCATCAGTGATTCCAGGGAATCCCAAGAGACCCAGTACTTC
TRBJ1-5,few,-,TRBV5-1,CASSLVSGDQPQHF,TGCGCCAGCAGCTTGGTGTCAGGGGATCAGCCCCAGCATTTT
TRBJ2-5,-,TRBD2,TRBV18,CASSPASGHNGETQYF,TGTGCCAGCTCACCGGCTAGCGGCCATAATGGGGAGACCCAGTACTTC
TRBJ1-1,-,-,TRBV5-1,CASSFGGQGEAFF,TGCGCCAGCAGCTTCGGGGGGCAGGGTGAAGCTTTCTTT
TRBJ2-6,-,-,TRBV28,CAVRSPGGANVLTF,TGTGCCGTGCGGAGCCCGGGGGGGGCCAACGTCCTGACTTTC
TRBJ2-2,-,TRBD1,TRBV5-1,CASSSDRPNTGELFF,TGCGCCAGCAGCTCGGACAGGCCGAACACCGGGGAGCTGTTTTTT
TRBJ1-1,-,-,TRBV12-3/TRBV12-4,CASSFDGKGYAFF,TGTGCCAGCAGTTTCGACGGGAAGGGATATGCTTTCTTT
TRBJ1-1,-,-,TRBV3-1/TRBV3-2,CASSQGAGPGTEAFF,TGTGCCAGCAGCCAAGGGGCAGGGCCCGGCACTGAAGCTTTCTTT
TRBJ2-7,-,TRBD1,TRBV29-1,CSVSPRTGASYEQYF,TGCAGCGTGTCCCCTCGGACAGGGGCTTCCTACGAGCAGTACTTC
TRBJ2-3,-,-,TRBV9,CASSVVSVATDTQYF,TGTGCCAGCAGCGTAGTGTCGGTCGCCACAGATACGCAGTATTTT
TRBJ1-1,few,-,TRBV3-1/TRBV3-2,CASSQGQEAFF,TGTGCCAGCAGCCAAGGACAGGAAGCTTTCTTT
TRBJ1-1,-,-,TRBV7-8,CASSLDRPGDTEAFF,TGTGCCAGCAGCTTAGACAGGCCTGGGGACACTGAAGCTTTCTTT
TRBJ2-2,-,TRBD2,TRBV5-1,CASSSLAGGNTGELFF,TGCGCCAGCAGCTCCCTAGCGGGAGGGAACACCGGGGAGCTGTTTTTT
TRBJ2-3,-,-,TRBV30,CAWTLDRDTQYF,TGTGCCTGGACCCTCGACAGAGATACGCAGTATTTT
TRBJ2-7,-,-,TRBV5-4,CASSLDGCGTGCEQYF,TGTGCCAGCAGCTTGGATGGTTGCGGCACCGGCTGTGAGCAGTACTTC
TRBJ1-6,-,TRBD1,TRBV27,CASRRDRGNSPLHF,TGTGCCAGCAGAAGGGACAGGGGAAATTCACCCCTCCACTTT
TRBJ2-7,-,-,TRBV29-1,CSVDGGSYEQYF,TGCAGCGTTGACGGGGGCTCCTACGAGCAGTACTTC
TRBJ2-2,-,-,TRBV24-1,CATSDRNTGELFF,TGTGCCACCAGTGATCGGAACACCGGGGAGCTGTTTTTT
TRBJ2-1,-,-,TRBV7-9,CASSAGTTNEQFF,TGTGCCAGCAGCGCGGGAACTACGAATGAGCAGTTCTTC
TRBJ2-7,-,-,TRBV5-6,CASSLVGEVLDEQYF,TGTGCCAGCAGCTTGGTCGGGGAGGTGCTTGACGAGCAGTACTTC
TRBJ2-2,-,TRBD2,TRBV27,CASRLSGTSGTINTGELFF,TGTGCCAGCAGACTATCCGGGACTAGCGGGACGATAAACACCGGGGAGCTGTTTTTT
TRBJ2-1,-,-,TRBV4-1,CASSPLAQNNEQFF,TGCGCCAGCAGCCCACTAGCTCAGAACAATGAGCAGTTCTTC
TRBJ2-2,few,-,TRBV27,CASSLTYLGSWTGELFF,TGTGCCAGCAGTTTAACGTACCTCGGGAGCTGGACCGGGGAGCTGTTTTTT
TRBJ2-1,-,-,TRBV19,CASSISYEQFF,TGTGCCAGTAGTATTAGCTATGAGCAGTTCTTC
TRBJ1-5,-,TRBD1,TRBV6-1,CASSGPGTGKNQPQHF,TGTGCCAGCAGTGGCCCCGGGACAGGGAAGAATCAGCCCCAGCATTTT
TRBJ2-3,-,-,TRBV3-1/TRBV3-2,CASSQEERISTPGDTQYF,TGTGCCAGCAGCCAAGAAGAGCGGATCTCAACCCCCGGAGATACGCAGTATTTT
TRBJ2-2,-,-,TRBV30,CAWTGVGSGTGELFF,TGTGCCTGGACGGGGGTAGGGTCGGGCACCGGGGAGCTGTTTTTT
TRBJ1-2,-,TRBD1,TRBV28,CASRPLSSRGFGYTF,TGTGCCAGCAGGCCACTTAGTAGCAGGGGGTTTGGCTACACCTTC
TRBJ2-1,-,TRBD1,TRBV5-1,CASSLVGGAYNEQFF,TGCGCCAGCAGCTTGGTAGGGGGCGCGTACAATGAGCAGTTCTTC
TRBJ1-1,-,TRBD1,TRBV18,CASTGTGANTEAFF,TGTGCCAGCACCGGGACAGGGGCGAACACTGAAGCTTTCTTT
TRBJ1-1,-,TRBD1,TRBV27,CASSPGTGRTEAFF,TGTGCCAGCAGTCCGGGGACAGGGAGAACTGAAGCTTTCTTT
TRBJ2-1,once,-,TRBV5-1,CASSRRGGSYNEQFF,TGCGCCAGCAGCCGAAGGGGGGGTTCCTACAATGAGCAGTTCTTC
TRBJ1-1,-,TRBD1,TRBV4-3,CASSRLITGDTEAFF,TGCGCCAGCAGCCGGCTCATCACAGGGGACACTGAAGCTTTCTTT
TRBJ2-2,few,TRBD1,TRBV5-1,CASSVQGAAHTGELFF,TGCGCCAGCAGCGTACAGGGGGCCGCGCACACCGGGGAGCTGTTTTTT
TRBJ2-2,few,TRBD2,TRBV5-5,CASSSLAGDSTGELFF,TGTGCCAGCAGCTCATTAGCGGGAGACAGCACCGGGGAGCTGTTTTTT
TRBJ1-1,-,TRBD1,TRBV2,CASSGDRDRGWDTEAFF,TGTGCCAGCAGTGGGGACCGGGACAGGGGTTGGGACACTGAAGCTTTCTTT
TRBJ2-7,once,-,TRBV19,CARSQASEPYEQYF,TGTGCCAGATCCCAGGCCTCTGAACCTTACGAGCAGTACTTC
TRBJ1-6,-,-,TRBV7-2,CASSGLNSPLHF,TGTGCCAGCAGCGGGCTAAATTCACCCCTCCACTTT
TRBJ2-5,-,-,TRBV11-2,CASSLSDLETQYF,TGTGCCAGCAGCTTATCGGACTTAGAGACCCAGTACTTC
TRBJ2-7,-,TRBD2,TRBV5-1,CASSLGASGTSYEQYF,TGCGCCAGCAGCTTGGGGGCTAGCGGGACCTCCTACGAGCAGTACTTC
TRBJ1-1,-,-,TRBV27,CASSLSQMNTEAFF,TGTGCCAGCAGTTTATCCCAGATGAACACTGAAGCTTTCTTT
TRBJ1-1,-,-,TRBV21-1,CASSKGEAGRTLNTEAFF,TGTGCCAGCAGCAAAGGGGAGGCGGGACGGACTCTGAACACTGAAGCTTTCTTT
TRBJ2-1,-,TRBD2,TRBV6-5,CASSLGLAGYNEQFF,TGTGCCAGCAGTCTGGGACTAGCGGGCTACAATGAGCAGTTCTTC